This TCR beta chain was sequenced for a study of early stage breast cancer tumors. Measured with immunoSEQ multiplex PCR; TCRdb has only the in-frame clones, and not every one. The sample yields several thousand clones, around 71% seen once. The CDR3 consists of 15 residues. Germline V CDR1 and CDR2: SEHNR, FQNEAQ (reference sequence). Trimming pared 7 bases from V and 5 bases from J, leaving 17 bases between. The TCR comes from a person in their fifties or sixties with breast cancer. The sequencing sample was made of breast tumor tissue. This chain connects TRBV7-9 to TRBJ1-4, with a weak D call TRBD1 (5 bases). CDR3 in amino acids: CASTPGRGGNEKLFF. The CDR3 nucleotides read TGTGCCAGCACCCCGGGTAGGGGCGGGAATGAAAAACTGTTTTTT.